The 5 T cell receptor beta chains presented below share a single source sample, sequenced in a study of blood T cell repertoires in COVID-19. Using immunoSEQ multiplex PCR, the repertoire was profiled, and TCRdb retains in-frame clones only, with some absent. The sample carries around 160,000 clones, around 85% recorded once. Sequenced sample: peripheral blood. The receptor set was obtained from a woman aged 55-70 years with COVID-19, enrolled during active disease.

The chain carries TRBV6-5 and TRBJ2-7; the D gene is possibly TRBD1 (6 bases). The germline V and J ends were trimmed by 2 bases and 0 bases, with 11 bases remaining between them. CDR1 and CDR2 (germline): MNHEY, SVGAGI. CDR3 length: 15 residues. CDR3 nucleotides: TGTGCCAGCAGTTACCTGGGGGCGAGCTCCTACGAGCAGTACTTC. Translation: CASSYLGASSYEQYF.

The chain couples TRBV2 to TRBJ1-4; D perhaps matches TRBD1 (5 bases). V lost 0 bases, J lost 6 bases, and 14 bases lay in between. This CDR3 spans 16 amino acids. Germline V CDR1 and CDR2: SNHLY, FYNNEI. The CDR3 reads CASSEAIGGSHEKLFF. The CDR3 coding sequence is TGTGCCAGCAGTGAAGCCATTGGGGGGTCCCATGAAAAACTGTTTTTT. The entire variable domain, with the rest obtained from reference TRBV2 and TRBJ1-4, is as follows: EPEVTQTPSHQVTQMGQEVILRCVPISNHLYFYWYRQILGQKVEFLVSFYNNEISEKSEIFDDQFSVERPDGSNFTLKIRSTKLEDSAMYFCASSEAIGGSHEKLFFGSGTQLSVL.

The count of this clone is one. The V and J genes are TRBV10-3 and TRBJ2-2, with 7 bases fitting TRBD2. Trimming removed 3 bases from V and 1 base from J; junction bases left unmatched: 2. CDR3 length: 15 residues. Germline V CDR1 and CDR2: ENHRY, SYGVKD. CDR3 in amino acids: CAISDQRGNTGELFF. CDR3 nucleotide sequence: TGTGCCATCAGTGATCAGCGGGGGAACACCGGGGAGCTGTTTTTT.

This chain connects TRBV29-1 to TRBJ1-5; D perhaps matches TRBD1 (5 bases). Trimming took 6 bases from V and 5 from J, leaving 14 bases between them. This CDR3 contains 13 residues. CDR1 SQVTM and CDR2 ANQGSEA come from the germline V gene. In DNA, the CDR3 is TGCAGCGTCGCTACAGGTGTTCATCAGCCCCAGCATTTT. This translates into CSVATGVHQPQHF.

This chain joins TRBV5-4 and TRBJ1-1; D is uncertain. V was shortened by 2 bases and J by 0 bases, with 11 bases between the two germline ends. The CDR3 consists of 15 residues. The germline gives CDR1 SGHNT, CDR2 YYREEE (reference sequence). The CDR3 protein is CASSFNWFVNTEAFF. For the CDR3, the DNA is TGTGCCAGCAGCTTCAACTGGTTTGTGAACACTGAAGCTTTCTTT.